This T cell receptor beta chain originates from a study of CD8+ T cells in alopecia areata. In the study overall: Each day, treated patients took oral tofacitinib twice, at 5 to 10 mg per dose. Tofacitinib exposure lasted 6 to 18 months, followed by 6 months off drug.

CDR3 length: 16 amino acids. Germline V gene sequence: CDR1 SGHRS, CDR2 YFSETQ. V was clipped by 0 bases and J by 7 bases, with 20 bases between them. Study outcomes and limitations: Higher clonality was seen in lesional scalp than in normal scalp, especially in alopecia totalis/universalis.

Peripheral blood, together with lesional scalp punch biopsies, was collected from alopecia areata patients. TCR sequencing used cDNA made by reverse transcription of extracted RNA. Libraries were prepared by immunoSEQ multiplex PCR; TCRdb keeps only in-frame clonotypes and omits some of them. The profile shows under 250,000 clones, 57% of them singletons. On this clone: What it binds is unknown.

The clonotype was recovered from a human donor with alopecia areata. The specimen was CD4+ T cells sorted from blood, collected at week 0. This chain connects TRBV5-1 to TRBJ2-7, with a tentative D call TRBD1 (6 bases). CDR3 in DNA: TGCGCCAGCAGCTTGGCCTTAAACAGGGCATTGCGAGAGCAGTACTTC. Protein sequence: CASSLALNRALREQYF.